The clone carrying this T cell receptor beta chain appeared a single time. TCRdb reprocessed the 5' RACE reads with MiXCR, giving one entry per CDR3 protein. The sample records just over 500,000 distinct CDR3 sequences, 20% to 25% being singletons. The sample originates from a study of identical twins. This CDR3 is 16 amino acids long. V was clipped by 5 bases and J by 5 bases; unmatched bases: 9. CDR1 is LNHDA and CDR2 is SQIVND in the germline V gene (reference sequence). This sample was shared with a second study, whose subject was T cells expressing NK-cell markers.

The sequencing input was CD4+ T cells sorted from blood. The sequence was collected from a woman younger than 30 in good health. The V call is TRBV19, the J call TRBJ2-5, with 12 bases that match TRBD2. CDR3 amino acids: CASSPRLAGVAETQYF. The CDR3 coding sequence is TGTGCCAGTAGTCCTAGACTAGCGGGAGTGGCGGAGACCCAGTACTTC.